One sample yielded the 21 T cell receptor beta chains listed below, sequenced in a study of cytomegalovirus exposure and HLA in healthy donors. TCRdb's copy holds only in-frame clones and misses some; the assay was immunoSEQ multiplex PCR. The table has around 250,000 clones, around 87% seen once. The sample comprised PBMCs. The receptors were gathered from a woman aged 18-35 years in good health and CMV-seronegative.

The chain employs TRBV6-5 and TRBJ1-1, with TRBD1 matching 8 bases. Germline lookup yields CDR1 MNHEY and CDR2 SVGAGI. This CDR3 spans 14 amino acids. The ends lost 5 bases at V and 11 bases at J; junction bases unmatched: 13. This CDR3 is CASSPGTGALGAFF. The CDR3 nucleotides read TGTGCCAGCAGTCCGGGGACAGGAGCACTTGGGGCTTTCTTT.

The gene calls are TRBV6-5 and TRBJ2-7, with TRBD1 matching over 7 bases. This CDR3 comprises 14 residues. Germline CDR1 MNHEY, CDR2 SVGAGI. With V trimmed by 6 bases and J by 2 bases, 7 bases remained unmatched. CDR3 DNA sequence: TGTGCCAGCAGGAAAGACAGGGCCACCTACGAGCAGTACTTC. Its protein is CASRKDRATYEQYF.

V usage is TRBV27 and J usage is TRBJ2-3; D is possibly TRBD2 (5 bases). This CDR3 spans 15 amino acids. In germline, CDR1 is MNHEY, CDR2 SMNVEV (reference sequence). V was clipped by 4 bases and J by 6 bases, with 17 bases between them. CDR3 residues: CASSSAPGNVDTQYF. The CDR3, as DNA: TGTGCCAGCAGTTCTGCGCCCGGGAATGTCGATACGCAGTATTTT.

The chain is built from TRBV4-3 and TRBJ2-1; perhaps TRBD1 as D (5 bases). CDR1 is LGHNA, CDR2 YSLEER, per germline. Trimming took 0 bases from V and 3 from J, leaving 9 bases between them. The CDR3 covers 15 residues. The CDR3 protein is CASSQETVYYNEQFF. The CDR3 nucleotides are TGCGCCAGCAGCCAAGAGACAGTCTACTACAATGAGCAGTTCTTC.

This sequence joins TRBV25-1 and TRBJ2-5, with 9 positions matching TRBD2. The CDR3 loop spans 16 amino acids. The V segment lost 3 bases and the J segment 4 bases; nucleotides outside the gene matches: 9. CDR1 is MGHDK and CDR2 is SYGVNS in the germline V gene. Written as DNA, the CDR3 is TGTGCCAGCAGTGAGTTCTGCGGGGGGGCCGTAGAGACCCAGTACTTC. Its translation: CASSEFCGGAVETQYF.

V and J are TRBV6-5 and TRBJ2-7, with TRBD2 identical over 13 bases. CDR3 length equals 15 residues. Per germline, CDR1 MNHEY and CDR2 SVGAGI. The J segment lost 4 bases and the V segment lost 2 bases, leaving 2 bases of the junction unmatched. CDR3 loop: CASSYALAGGYEQYF. In DNA, the CDR3 is TGTGCCAGCAGTTACGCACTAGCGGGGGGGTACGAGCAGTACTTC.

The J gene is TRBJ1-1, the V gene TRBV19; tentative D call: TRBD1 (6 bases). Trimming took off 5 bases at V and 3 bases at J, with 10 bases between the two ends. The CDR3 covers 13 residues. The germline gives CDR1 LNHDA, CDR2 SQIVND (reference sequence). The CDR3 protein is CASSDYRDTEAFF. Written as DNA, the CDR3 is TGTGCCAGTAGTGATTACAGGGACACTGAAGCTTTCTTT.

The chain joins TRBV7-8 to TRBJ1-5; D is unresolved. Germline V CDR1 and CDR2: SGHVS, FQNEAQ. The CDR3 length is 14 residues. The germline V and J ends were trimmed by 5 bases and 4 bases, with 12 bases remaining between them. CDR3 amino acids: CASSNPQENQPQHF. In DNA, the CDR3 is TGTGCCAGCAGCAACCCACAAGAAAATCAGCCCCAGCATTTT.

The chain combines TRBV7-9 with TRBJ2-3; TRBD2 matches at 9 bases. V was pared by 0 bases and J by 1 base, with 5 bases of the junction left unmatched. CDR1 and CDR2 (germline): SEHNR, FQNEAQ (reference sequence). This CDR3 is built from 17 residues. CDR3 region: CASSLARASGGTDTQYF. CDR3 DNA: TGTGCCAGCAGCTTAGCAAGGGCTAGCGGGGGCACAGATACGCAGTATTTT. Full variable domain (outside the CDR3, taken from reference TRBV7-9 and TRBJ2-3): DTGVSQNPRHKITKRGQNVTFRCDPISEHNRLYWYRQTLGQGPEFLTYFQNEAQLEKSRLLSDRFSAERPKGSFSTLEIQRTEQGDSAMYLCASSLARASGGTDTQYFGPGTRLTVL.

The rearrangement joins TRBV14 to TRBJ2-7; 10 bases match TRBD1. CDR3 length: 16 residues. CDR1 and CDR2 from the germline V gene are SGHDN and FVKESK. Trimming took 4 bases from V and 7 from J; bases not matched to a gene: 13. The CDR3 reads CASSRPGTGVWGEQYF. The CDR3 nucleotides read TGTGCCAGCAGCCGACCCGGGACAGGGGTCTGGGGGGAGCAGTACTTC.

The genes are TRBV18 and TRBJ1-4; D is ambiguous. The ends were cut back, 6 bases at V and 0 bases at J, with 14 bases in the middle. There are 16 residues in the CDR3. The germline CDR1 and CDR2 sequences are KGHSH and LQKENI. The CDR3 sequence: CASSPGSPATNEKLFF. The CDR3, as DNA: TGTGCCAGCTCCCCTGGCAGTCCCGCAACTAATGAAAAACTGTTTTTT. Variable domain in full (rest from reference TRBV18 and TRBJ1-4): NAGVMQNPRHLVRRRGQEARLRCSPMKGHSHVYWYRQLPEEGLKFMVYLQKENIIDESGMPKERFSAEFPKEGPSILRIQQVVRGDSAAYFCASSPGSPATNEKLFFGSGTQLSVL.

This clone was observed a handful of times. The chain recombines TRBV5-5 with TRBJ1-5; 7 bases line up with TRBD1. In germline, CDR1 is SGHKS, CDR2 YYEKEE (reference sequence). CDR3 length: 14 residues. The ends lost 4 bases at V and 5 bases at J; junction bases unmatched: 6. CDR3 DNA: TGTGCCAGCAGCCCAGGGACAGCGGATCAGCCCCAGCATTTT. It encodes CASSPGTADQPQHF.

The rearrangement links TRBV25-1 to TRBJ1-6, with D unclear. Germline CDR1 MGHDK, CDR2 SYGVNS. The CDR3 has 14 residues. The V gene lost 5 bases and the J gene lost 9 bases, with 14 bases spanning the gap. The CDR3 DNA follows: TGTGCCAGCAGTTTGCGGGCTGGCGGTTCACCCCTCCACTTT. This sequence encodes CASSLRAGGSPLHF.

This chain uses TRBV7-2 with TRBJ2-1, with 8 positions matching TRBD2. Trimming cost V 5 bases and J 4 bases; bases outside gene matches: 10. The CDR3 length is 16 residues. Per the germline V gene, CDR1 is SGHTA and CDR2 is FQGNSA. CDR3 nucleotide sequence: TGTGCCAGCAGCCCCGAGCGGGGGAGCCAATACAATGAGCAGTTCTTC. Residues: CASSPERGSQYNEQFF.

This chain uses TRBV5-1 with TRBJ2-1; TRBD1 matches 9 bases. CDR3 size: 15 residues. Trimming cost V 1 base and J 3 bases; bases outside gene matches: 2. CDR1 SGHRS and CDR2 YFSETQ come from the germline V gene. In nucleotides, the CDR3 is TGCGCCAGCAGCTTGACAGGGGGCGACTACAATGAGCAGTTCTTC. Its protein product is CASSLTGGDYNEQFF.

CDR3 sequence (DNA): TGTGCCAGCAGCTCCCCCCAGGAGGGTTCGATTCTTTGTTCACCCCTCCACTTT. Translating it yields CASSSPQEGSILCSPLHF. The V and J genes are TRBV11-2 and TRBJ1-6, with D unresolved. Germline lookup yields CDR1 SGHAT and CDR2 FQNNGV. Trimming shortened V by 4 bases and J by 9 bases, and 25 bases separated the two germline ends. The CDR3 totals 18 residues.

The chain employs TRBV2 and TRBJ1-1, with D uncertain. V lost 4 bases and J 1 base, leaving 16 bases between the germline ends. Germline V gene sequence: CDR1 SNHLY, CDR2 FYNNEI. CDR3 length equals 16 residues. CDR3 DNA: TGTGCCAGCAGTGTCTATTTGAGGGTAGGGAACACTGAAGCTTTCTTT. Its translation: CASSVYLRVGNTEAFF.

The chain joins TRBV6-5 to TRBJ2-5; 9 bases map to TRBD2. The junction had 11 bases not matched to a gene; V was cut back by 5 bases and J by 10 bases. CDR3 length: 14 amino acids. Germline V lookup: CDR1 MNHEY, CDR2 SVGAGI. The CDR3 region has the DNA TGTGCCAGCAGTACAAGCGGGGGGCCCGGTTACCAGTACTTC. It is translated as CASSTSGGPGYQYF.

This clone occurred a few times. This chain connects TRBV19 to TRBJ1-5, with 10 bases aligning to TRBD1. This CDR3 has 14 amino acids. V lost 6 bases and J lost 4; bases outside the gene matches: 3. Germline CDR1 and CDR2: LNHDA and SQIVND (reference sequence). For the CDR3, the DNA is TGTGCCAGTAGCCGGACAGGGGGTAATCAGCCCCAGCATTTT. Protein sequence: CASSRTGGNQPQHF.

This sequence joins TRBV6-1 and TRBJ2-1; no definite D call. CDR3 size: 16 residues. V dropped 2 bases and J dropped 1 base, with 12 bases sitting between them. Germline V gene sequence: CDR1 MNHNS, CDR2 SASEGT. The CDR3 is CASSESHSFSYNEQFF. The CDR3 DNA reads as TGTGCCAGCAGTGAATCTCACAGCTTTTCCTACAATGAGCAGTTCTTC.

This chain uses TRBV7-2 with TRBJ2-1; D unresolved. V lost 5 bases, J lost 0 bases, and 11 bases lay in between. The CDR3 consists of 15 residues. Looked up from germline, CDR1 is SGHTA and CDR2 is FQGNSA. The CDR3 loop reads CASSPGPSSYNEQFF. The DNA for the CDR3 is TGTGCCAGCAGCCCTGGGCCAAGCTCCTACAATGAGCAGTTCTTC.